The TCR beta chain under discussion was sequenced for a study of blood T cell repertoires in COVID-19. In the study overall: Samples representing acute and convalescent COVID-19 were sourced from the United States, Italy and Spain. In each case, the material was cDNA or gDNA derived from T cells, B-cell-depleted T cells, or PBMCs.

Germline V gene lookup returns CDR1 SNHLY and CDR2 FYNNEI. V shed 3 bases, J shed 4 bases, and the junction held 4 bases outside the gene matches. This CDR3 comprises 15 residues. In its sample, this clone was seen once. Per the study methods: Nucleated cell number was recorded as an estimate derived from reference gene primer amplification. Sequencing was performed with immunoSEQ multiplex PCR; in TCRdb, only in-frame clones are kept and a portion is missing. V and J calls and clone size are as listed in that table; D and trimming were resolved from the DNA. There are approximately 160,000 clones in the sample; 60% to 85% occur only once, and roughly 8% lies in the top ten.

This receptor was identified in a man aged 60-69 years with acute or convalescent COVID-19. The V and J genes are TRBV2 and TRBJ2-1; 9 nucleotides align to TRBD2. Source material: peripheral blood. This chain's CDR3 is CASSDPGLAYNEQFF. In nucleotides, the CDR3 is TGTGCCAGCAGTGACCCGGGACTAGCATACAATGAGCAGTTCTTC.